This passage covers 11 T cell receptor beta chains from one sample sequenced in a study of OX40 agonist ivuxolimab in advanced cancers. The assay was immunoSEQ multiplex PCR, and TCRdb's table has in-frame clones only and misses some. The data hold approximately 74,000 clones, with over 80% observed a single time. The sequences come from CD4+ or CD8+ T cells sorted from blood, collected in a trial of the OX40 agonist ivuxolimab. These receptor sequences come from an adult with an advanced solid tumor such as melanoma, head and neck, liver or kidney cancer.

The J gene is TRBJ2-1, the V gene TRBV7-8; no clear D. CDR1 is SGHVS and CDR2 is FQNEAQ in the germline V gene. This CDR3 contains 16 residues. V lost 5 bases and J lost 4, with 18 bases in between. The CDR3 region has the DNA TGTGCCAGCAGCCGCGAGAGTAATAGGCAGTACAATGAGCAGTTCTTC. Translating it yields CASSRESNRQYNEQFF.

The rearrangement links TRBV6-5 to TRBJ1-4; the D is unclear. Trimming removed 5 bases from V and 0 bases from J, with 7 bases in between. The CDR3 is made up of 14 amino acids. The germline V gene has CDR1 MNHEY and CDR2 SVGAGI. The CDR3, as DNA: TGTGCCAGCAGTCCGGATGCAACTAATGAAAAACTGTTTTTT. Protein product: CASSPDATNEKLFF.

V usage is TRBV30 and J usage is TRBJ2-7; D is possibly TRBD1 (5 bases). V was shortened by 0 bases and J by 2 bases, with 8 bases between the two germline ends. CDR1 and CDR2 (germline): GTSNPN, SVGIG (reference sequence). The CDR3 spans 13 residues. The CDR3 DNA reads TGTGCCTGGAGTGTTGACAGCACCTACGAGCAGTACTTC. It is translated as CAWSVDSTYEQYF.

This clone has just a few counts. The chain carries TRBV23-1 and TRBJ2-1, with 7 bases matching TRBD2. TRBV23-1 is known as an ORF, though its function is uncertain. Trimming removed 8 bases from V and 0 bases from J; junction bases left unmatched: 4. The CDR3 is 14 amino acids. CDR3 amino acids: CASHSSGSYNEQFF. As DNA, the CDR3 is TGCGCCAGCCACTCTAGCGGCTCCTACAATGAGCAGTTCTTC.

The chain employs TRBV6-6 and TRBJ1-2; D is unresolved. The germline V gene encodes CDR1 MNHNY and CDR2 SVGAGI (reference sequence). The CDR3 runs to 12 residues. Between the trimmed V and J ends, which lost 4 bases and 4 bases, there was a span of 7 bases. The CDR3 here is CASSSDVYGYTF. In DNA form, the CDR3 reads TGTGCCAGCAGTTCGGACGTCTATGGCTACACCTTC.

The chain is built from TRBV6-5 and TRBJ2-7, with D perhaps TRBD1 (5 bases). The CDR3 sequence is 13 residues long. Trimming took 10 bases from V and 1 from J, leaving 14 bases between them. Germline V gene lookup returns CDR1 MNHEY and CDR2 SVGAGI. CDR3 in DNA: TGTGCCACCTCAGGGTCTTTGTCCTACGAGCAGTACTTC. It translates to CATSGSLSYEQYF.

The chain combines TRBV7-9 with TRBJ2-7, with D possibly being TRBD2 (5 bases). The CDR3 totals 13 residues. The V end lost 2 bases, the J end lost 6 bases, and 11 bases lay between the germline ends. The V gene's germline CDR1 is SEHNR and CDR2 FQNEAQ (reference sequence). The DNA of the CDR3 is TGTGCCAGCAGCTTAAGTAGAGAGGGCGAGCAGTACTTC. Translation: CASSLSREGEQYF.

The V and J genes are TRBV5-1 and TRBJ1-1; the D gene is possibly TRBD1 (5 bases). The germline V and J ends were trimmed by 0 bases and 7 bases, with 7 bases remaining between them. This CDR3 has 12 amino acids. CDR1 is SGHRS and CDR2 is YFSETQ in the germline V gene. The CDR3 reads CASSLGQGEAFF. The CDR3 DNA follows: TGCGCCAGCAGCTTGGGGCAGGGTGAAGCTTTCTTT.

V and J are TRBV27 and TRBJ2-2; D might be TRBD2 (6 bases). In germline, CDR1 is MNHEY, CDR2 SMNVEV (reference sequence). The CDR3 runs to 17 residues. V was trimmed by 5 bases and J by 5 bases, leaving 21 bases between them. CDR3 in amino acids: CASSLYPLGTHTGELFF. CDR3 DNA: TGTGCCAGCAGTCTCTACCCCCTCGGGACTCATACCGGGGAGCTGTTTTTT.

This clone was seen just once. This rearrangement joins TRBV29-1 to TRBJ2-1; 11 positions match TRBD2. Germline V gene data show CDR1 as SQVTM and CDR2 as ANQGSEA. Trimming cost V 5 bases and J 4 bases; bases outside gene matches: 4. The CDR3 sequence is 14 residues long. CDR3 sequence: CSVLAGGIYNEQFF. The CDR3 DNA reads TGCAGCGTTCTAGCGGGAGGCATATACAATGAGCAGTTCTTC.

CDR3 sequence (DNA): TGTGCCAGCACCAGAGACAGGGGAGGCTATGGCTACACCTTC. Protein product: CASTRDRGGYGYTF. The chain has TRBV21-1 and TRBJ1-2; the table's D call of TRBD1 was not tested on the DNA. TRBV21-1 corresponds to a pseudogene. This CDR3 spans 14 amino acids.